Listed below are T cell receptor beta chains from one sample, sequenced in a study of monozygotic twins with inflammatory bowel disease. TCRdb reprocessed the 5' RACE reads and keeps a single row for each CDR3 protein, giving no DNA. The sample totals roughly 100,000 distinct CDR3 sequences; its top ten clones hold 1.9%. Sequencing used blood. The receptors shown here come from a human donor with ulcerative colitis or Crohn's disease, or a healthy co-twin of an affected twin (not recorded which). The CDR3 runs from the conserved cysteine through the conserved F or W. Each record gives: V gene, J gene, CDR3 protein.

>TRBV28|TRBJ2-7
CAINNRQGAMKYEQYF
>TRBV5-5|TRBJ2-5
CSSSLAQGAQETQYF
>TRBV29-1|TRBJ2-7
CSVVDTSGRYEQYF
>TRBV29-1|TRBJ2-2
CSARKSTGELFF
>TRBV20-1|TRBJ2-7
CSARDKWTGGRASGHYEQYF
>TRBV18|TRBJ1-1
CASSPFFDDTEAFF
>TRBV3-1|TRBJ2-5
CASSARTRPTEETQYF
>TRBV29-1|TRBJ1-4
CSVAPSLAVGEKLFF
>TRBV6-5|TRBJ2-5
CASSYSLEQETQYF
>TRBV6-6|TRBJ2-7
CASSGTPRAYEQYF
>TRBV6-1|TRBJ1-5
CASSITWTGGNQPQHF
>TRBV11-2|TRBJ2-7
CASSLEGVVLREQYF
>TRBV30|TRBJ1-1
CAWNRDTEAFF
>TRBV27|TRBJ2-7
CASRAWTSFKDEQYF
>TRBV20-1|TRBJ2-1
CSADRDRVNEQFF
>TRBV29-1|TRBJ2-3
CSATRGLPGTDTQYF
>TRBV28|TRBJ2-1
CASSSPGGIADWGSSYNEQFF
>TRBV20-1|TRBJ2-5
CSVSPPETQYF
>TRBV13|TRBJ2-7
CASSLAVGRPYEQYF
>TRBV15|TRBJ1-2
CATSRDFSLRADGYTF
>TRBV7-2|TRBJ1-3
CASSPRPQISGNTIYF
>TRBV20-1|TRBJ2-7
CSGEGAGSSYEQYF
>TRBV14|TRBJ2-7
CASSQGPGQKTWEQYF
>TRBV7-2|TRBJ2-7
CASSPLTGLSKEQYF
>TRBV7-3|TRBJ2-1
CASRLLAGGPNEQFF
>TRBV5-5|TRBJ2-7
CASSKDRGAHYEQYF
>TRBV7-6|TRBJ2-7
CASSTRTSGTEQYF
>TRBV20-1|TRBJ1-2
CSARGDQGVGPYGYTF
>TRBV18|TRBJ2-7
CASSPPDYQNDEQYF
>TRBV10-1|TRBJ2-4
CASSDQDRGAKNIQYF
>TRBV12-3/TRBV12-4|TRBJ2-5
CASSNIAEETQYF
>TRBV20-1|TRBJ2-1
CSARAWTGPIEQFF
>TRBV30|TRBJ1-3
CAWSVMGATGNTIYF
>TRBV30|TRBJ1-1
CAWSGGWGTEAFF
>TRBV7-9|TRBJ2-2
CASSRQTGTGNTGELFF
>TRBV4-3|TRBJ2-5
CASSQVSGGKTQYF
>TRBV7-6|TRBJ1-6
CASSSAQDNSPLHF
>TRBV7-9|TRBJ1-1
CASSNPWALEAFF
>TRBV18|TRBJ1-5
CASSPGLQGSNQPQHF